This passage covers 14 T cell receptor beta chains from one sample sequenced in a study of technical replicates of blood from a handful of donors. TCRdb's table, derived via immunoSEQ multiplex PCR, lists solely in-frame clones and lacks some. This table holds 66,000 or so clones, more than 95% found once. Sequenced material: T cells isolated from PBMCs. The receptors originated from a human donor in good health.

The rearrangement links TRBV5-4 to TRBJ2-5; 11 bases agree with TRBD2. V dropped 4 bases and J dropped 5; count of bases not matched to a gene: 7. The germline gives CDR1 SGHNT, CDR2 YYREEE (reference sequence). The CDR3 is 15 residues long. The chain's CDR3 is CASSLMTSGAETQYF. CDR3 nucleotides: TGTGCCAGCAGCCTTATGACTAGCGGGGCTGAGACCCAGTACTTC. The variable domain in full, with the rest retrieved from reference TRBV5-4 and TRBJ2-5, is ETGVTQSPTHLIKTRGQQVTLRCSSQSGHNTVSWYQQALGQGPQFIFQYYREEENGRGNFPPRFSGLQFPNYSSELNVNALELDDSALYLCASSLMTSGAETQYFGPGTRLLVL.

V gene TRBV9 combines with J gene TRBJ1-1; weak D call: TRBD1 (5 bases). V lost 3 bases, J lost 4 bases, and 13 bases lay in between. There are 14 residues in the CDR3. CDR1 SGDLS and CDR2 YYNGEE come from the germline V gene. The CDR3 sequence is CASSGGLGGTEAFF. CDR3 nucleotides: TGTGCCAGCAGCGGGGGACTCGGCGGCACTGAAGCTTTCTTT.

The genes are TRBV5-1 and TRBJ2-5; TRBD1 agrees at 12 bases. V lost 5 bases and J lost 5; bases outside the gene matches: 7. CDR3 size: 15 residues. Germline-derived CDR1 and CDR2 are SGHRS and YFSETQ. CDR3 bases: TGCGCCAGCAGTTTCGGGGACAGGGGGCCGGAGACCCAGTACTTC. Its translation is CASSFGDRGPETQYF.

The V and J genes are TRBV5-4 and TRBJ2-3; 9 nucleotides line up with TRBD2. The trim removed 4 bases at V and 10 bases at J, leaving 13 bases unmatched. Germline-derived CDR1 and CDR2 are SGHNT and YYREEE (reference sequence). CDR3 length equals 15 residues. The CDR3 reads CASSLLAGLDDAQYF. The CDR3, as DNA: TGTGCCAGCAGCCTCCTAGCGGGGTTAGACGATGCGCAGTATTTT.

The rearrangement joins TRBV4-1 to TRBJ2-7; a possible D gene is TRBD2 (5 bases). V was cut by 1 base and J by 2 bases, with 9 bases left in between. From germline, CDR1 is MGHRA and CDR2 YSYEKL. There are 14 residues in the CDR3. The CDR3, as DNA: TGCGCCAGCAGCCAAGGTTCGGGGACCTACGAGCAGTACTTC. Translating it yields CASSQGSGTYEQYF.

V and J are TRBV27 and TRBJ1-2; TRBD1 aligns across 8 bases. V lost 6 bases to trimming and J lost 8 bases; unmatched junction nucleotides: 5. The germline V gene encodes CDR1 MNHEY and CDR2 SMNVEV (reference sequence). CDR3 length: 12 amino acids. Written as DNA, the CDR3 is TGTGCCAGCAGCGACAGGGGACGGGGCTACACCTTC. It encodes CASSDRGRGYTF.

The rearrangement joins TRBV6-6 to TRBJ2-7, with D maybe TRBD1 (5 bases). In germline, CDR1 is MNHNY, CDR2 SVGAGI (reference sequence). The CDR3 has 12 residues. V was pared by 6 bases and J by 3 bases, with 9 bases between. DNA for the CDR3: TGTGCCAGCAGAGCAGGGAACTACGAGCAGTACTTC. This translates into CASRAGNYEQYF.

The genes are TRBV11-3 and TRBJ2-6; D gene ambiguous. V was cut by 0 bases and J by 1 base, with 7 bases left in between. The germline V gene encodes CDR1 SGHNT and CDR2 YENEEA. The CDR3 loop spans 16 amino acids. The CDR3 loop is CASSLEERSGANVLTF. DNA for the CDR3: TGTGCCAGCAGCTTAGAGGAGAGGTCTGGGGCCAACGTCCTGACTTTC.

This chain connects TRBV6-1 to TRBJ2-5; 9 bases fit TRBD1. Germline values: CDR1 MNHNS, CDR2 SASEGT. This CDR3 contains 15 residues. The V segment lost 6 bases and the J segment 1 base; nucleotides outside the gene matches: 6. In nucleotides, the CDR3 is TGTGCCAGCAGGGGGGACAGGGTAGGCCAAGAGACCCAGTACTTC. Translation gives CASRGDRVGQETQYF.

The CDR3 sequence: CASSWGLASPVGNEQFF. CDR3 coding DNA: TGTGCCAGCAGTTGGGGACTAGCGTCCCCCGTGGGGAATGAGCAGTTCTTC. The chain carries TRBV2 and TRBJ2-1; the match to TRBD2 covers 10 bases. The CDR3 sequence is 17 residues long. The ends lost 5 bases at V and 7 bases at J; junction bases unmatched: 14. The germline V gene encodes CDR1 SNHLY and CDR2 FYNNEI.

The V gene is TRBV13, the J gene TRBJ2-7, with a tentative D call TRBD2 (5 bases). This CDR3 is built from 11 residues. Germline V gene data show CDR1 as PRHDT and CDR2 as FYEKMQ (reference sequence). V was shortened by 7 bases and J by 7 bases, with 11 bases between the two germline ends. The CDR3, as DNA: TGTGCCAGCACCCGGGAAGGGGAGCAGTACTTC. Translation: CASTREGEQYF.

The chain has TRBV5-1 and TRBJ1-1, with D uncertain. The CDR3 loop spans 11 amino acids. CDR1 and CDR2 (germline): SGHRS, YFSETQ. V was shortened by 6 bases and J by 5 bases, with 8 bases between the two germline ends. CDR3 in amino acids: CASKGETEAFF. The DNA of the CDR3 is TGCGCCAGCAAAGGAGAGACTGAAGCTTTCTTT.

The chain joins TRBV29-1 to TRBJ2-1, with 8 bases fitting TRBD2. Germline V gives CDR1 SQVTM, CDR2 ANQGSEA. CDR3 length equals 15 residues. The V gene end was trimmed by 7 bases and the J gene end by 2 bases; junction bases not matched to a gene: 10. The CDR3 region is CSAIHAGGPYNEQFF. CDR3 DNA sequence: TGCAGCGCCATCCATGCGGGGGGACCCTACAATGAGCAGTTCTTC.

The chain couples TRBV5-1 to TRBJ1-4; D remains unclear. The ends were cut back, 0 bases at V and 0 bases at J, with 12 bases in the middle. From germline, CDR1 is SGHRS and CDR2 YFSETQ. The CDR3 totals 17 residues. The CDR3 DNA is TGCGCCAGCAGCTTGGCGGTAGTGGGCGCAACTAATGAAAAACTGTTTTTT. It encodes CASSLAVVGATNEKLFF.